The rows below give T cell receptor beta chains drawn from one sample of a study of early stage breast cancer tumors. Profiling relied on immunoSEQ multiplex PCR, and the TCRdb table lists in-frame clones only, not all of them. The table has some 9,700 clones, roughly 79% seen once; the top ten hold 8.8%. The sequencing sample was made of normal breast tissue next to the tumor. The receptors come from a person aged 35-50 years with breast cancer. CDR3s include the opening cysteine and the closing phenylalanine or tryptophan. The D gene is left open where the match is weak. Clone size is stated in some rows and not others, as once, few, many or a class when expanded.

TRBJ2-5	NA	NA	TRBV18	TGTGCCAGCTCACCGGGACAAGAGACCCAGTACTTC	CASSPGQETQYF
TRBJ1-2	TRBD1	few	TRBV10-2	TGCGCCAGCAATCCGGGACAGGGGGCCCGCTATGGCTACACCTTC	CASNPGQGARYGYTF
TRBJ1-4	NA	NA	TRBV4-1	TGCGCCAGCAGCCAACCCGGGCAGACTAATGAAAAACTGTTTTTT	CASSQPGQTNEKLFF
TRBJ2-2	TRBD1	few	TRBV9	TGTGCCAGCAGCCTGGGGACAGGGTGGTTCTCCGGGGAGCTGTTTTTT	CASSLGTGWFSGELFF
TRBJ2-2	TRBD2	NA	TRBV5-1	TGCGCCAGCAGCCCCCCCCCTAGCGGGACCGGGGAGCTGTTTTTT	CASSPPPSGTGELFF
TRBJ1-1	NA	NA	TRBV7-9	TGTGCCAGCAGCCCCCCGACAGGGAACACTGAAGCTTTCTTT	CASSPPTGNTEAFF
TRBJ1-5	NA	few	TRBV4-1	TGCGCCAGCAGTCGCACAGGGAATAACAATCAGCCCCAGCATTTT	CASSRTGNNNQPQHF
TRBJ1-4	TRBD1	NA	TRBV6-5	TGTGCCAGCAGTTACAACAGGGGAAGTGAAAAACTGTTTTTT	CASSYNRGSEKLFF
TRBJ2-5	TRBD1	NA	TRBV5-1	TGCGCCAGCAGCCCGGGACAGGGCCAAGAGACCCAGTACTTC	CASSPGQGQETQYF
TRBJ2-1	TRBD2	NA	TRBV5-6	TGTGCCAGCGGACTAGCGGGAGTCTTCCATGAGCAGTTCTTC	CASGLAGVFHEQFF
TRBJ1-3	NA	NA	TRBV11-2	TGTGCCAGCAGCCTACAGTCGTCTGGAAACACCATATATTTT	CASSLQSSGNTIYF
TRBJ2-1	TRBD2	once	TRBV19	TGTGCCAGTAGTACCGGGACTAGCGGGAGAGGATACAATGAGCAGTTCTTC	CASSTGTSGRGYNEQFF
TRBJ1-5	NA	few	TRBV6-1	TGTGCCAGCAGTGAGGGGGGGACGAGTCAGCCCCAGCATTTT	CASSEGGTSQPQHF
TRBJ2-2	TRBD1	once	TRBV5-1	TGCGCCAGCAGCTTGGGACAGGGGGCCGGGGAGCTGTTTTTT	CASSLGQGAGELFF
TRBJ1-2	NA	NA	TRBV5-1	TGCGCCAGCAGCCTGCGCGTGGAGGATGTCTACACCTTC	CASSLRVEDVYTF